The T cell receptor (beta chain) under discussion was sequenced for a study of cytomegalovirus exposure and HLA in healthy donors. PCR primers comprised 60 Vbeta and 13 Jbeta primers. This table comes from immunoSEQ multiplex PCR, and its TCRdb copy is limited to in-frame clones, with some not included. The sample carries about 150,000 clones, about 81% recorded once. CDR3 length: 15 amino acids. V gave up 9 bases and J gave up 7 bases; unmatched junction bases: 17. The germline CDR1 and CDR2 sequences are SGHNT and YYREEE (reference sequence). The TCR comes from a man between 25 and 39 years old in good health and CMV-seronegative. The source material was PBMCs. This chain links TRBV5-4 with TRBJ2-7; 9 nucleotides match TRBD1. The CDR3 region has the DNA TGTGCCATCCGGGGTCCGGGACAGGGATTGAAAGAGCAGTACTTC. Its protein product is CAIRGPGQGLKEQYF.